These 23 T cell receptor beta chains came from one sample sequenced in a study of blood T cell repertoires in COVID-19. Sequencing used immunoSEQ multiplex PCR; TCRdb keeps in-frame clones, though not all of them. This table holds 150,000 to 200,000 clones, 89% found once. Material for sequencing was peripheral blood. The source of these receptors is a man aged 40-49 years with acute or convalescent COVID-19.

The V call is TRBV7-8, the J call TRBJ1-5; no firm D call. Germline CDR1 and CDR2: SGHVS and FQNEAQ. CDR3 length equals 15 residues. The ends were cut back, 2 bases at V and 7 bases at J, with 15 bases in the middle. This CDR3 is CASSLNSQLTQPQHF. The CDR3 DNA sequence: TGTGCCAGCAGCTTAAATTCCCAGTTAACGCAGCCCCAGCATTTT.

This clone was seen a single time. The genes are TRBV6-5 and TRBJ1-5; 7 bases fit TRBD1. The CDR3 runs 14 residues. Germline V CDR1 and CDR2: MNHEY, SVGAGI. The ends lost 6 bases at V and 9 bases at J; junction bases unmatched: 11. The CDR3 region is CASRAQGFWAPQHF. For the CDR3, the DNA is TGTGCCAGCAGGGCACAGGGGTTTTGGGCGCCCCAGCATTTT.

Concerning this clone itself: This sample includes further DNA sequences coding for the same CDR3. This chain joins TRBV5-1 and TRBJ1-3; 7 bases match TRBD1. The germline gives CDR1 SGHRS, CDR2 YFSETQ. This CDR3 contains 14 residues. J lost 2 bases, V lost 1 base, and 0 bases had no gene match. The CDR3 DNA reads as TGCGCCAGCAGCTTGACAGGGGCTGGAAACACCATATATTTT. Its translation: CASSLTGAGNTIYF.

This chain connects TRBV7-2 to TRBJ2-1; the D is unclear. This CDR3 has 13 residues. V shed 0 bases and J shed 5 bases, with 5 bases lying between them. Germline-derived CDR1 and CDR2 are SGHTA and FQGNSA. CDR3 nucleotides: TGTGCCAGCAGCTTAGCGAGGCACAATGAGCAGTTCTTC. Amino acid sequence: CASSLARHNEQFF.

V and J are TRBV7-8 and TRBJ1-2; no clear D. Per the germline V gene, CDR1 is SGHVS and CDR2 is FQNEAQ. CDR3 length: 15 amino acids. Trimming took 3 bases from V and 0 from J, leaving 11 bases between them. DNA of the CDR3: TGTGCCAGCAGCTTTACCCCAGAAACTAACTATGGCTACACCTTC. Its translation is CASSFTPETNYGYTF.

CDR3 protein: CASSISGGANYNEQFF. CDR3 nucleotides: TGTGCCAGCAGCATTAGCGGGGGGGCAAACTACAATGAGCAGTTCTTC. The chain is built from TRBV27 and TRBJ2-1; 11 bases are a match to TRBD2. Per germline, CDR1 MNHEY and CDR2 SMNVEV (reference sequence). The junction had 7 bases not matched to a gene; V was cut back by 6 bases and J by 3 bases. This CDR3 region has 16 residues.

This chain links TRBV19 with TRBJ1-1; 10 bases agree with TRBD1. The germline V gene has CDR1 LNHDA and CDR2 SQIVND (reference sequence). The junction had 3 bases not matched to a gene; V was cut back by 5 bases and J by 3 bases. The CDR3 consists of 14 residues. CDR3 sequence reads: CASSPGQGDTEAFF. The CDR3 DNA reads as TGTGCCAGTAGTCCAGGACAGGGGGACACTGAAGCTTTCTTT.

The chain combines TRBV6-6 with TRBJ2-7, with D unclear. The length of the CDR3 is 12 residues. Trimming shortened V by 5 bases and J by 4 bases, and 9 bases separated the two germline ends. Looked up from germline, CDR1 is MNHNY and CDR2 is SVGAGI (reference sequence). The CDR3 region is CASSGSWYEQYF. The DNA of the CDR3 is TGTGCCAGCAGTGGTAGCTGGTACGAGCAGTACTTC.

The chain links TRBV28 to TRBJ2-5; TRBD1 agrees at 9 bases. This CDR3 spans 17 amino acids. The V gene end was trimmed by 6 bases and the J gene end by 1 base; junction bases not matched to a gene: 12. The germline gives CDR1 MDHEN, CDR2 SYDVKM. CDR3 in DNA: TGTGCCAGCAGAAAGGCACGGGACAGGGCCCCCCAAGAGACCCAGTACTTC. The encoded protein is CASRKARDRAPQETQYF.

The V call is TRBV5-4, the J call TRBJ1-2; TRBD1 might be the D (5 bases). Germline V lookup: CDR1 SGHNT, CDR2 YYREEE (reference sequence). The CDR3 runs to 15 residues. Trimming cost V 3 bases and J 0 bases, with 12 bases left between them. The CDR3 coding sequence is TGTGCCAGCAGCTCGGGAGCGGACACTAACTATGGCTACACCTTC. It specifies CASSSGADTNYGYTF.

This rearrangement joins TRBV10-2 to TRBJ2-7; D unresolved. V dropped 4 bases and J dropped 6 bases, with 4 bases sitting between them. The CDR3 length is 10 residues. CDR1 and CDR2 (germline): WSHSY, SAAADI. DNA for the CDR3: TGCGCCAGCAGTGTATGCGAGCAGTACTTC. Encoded protein: CASSVCEQYF.

The CDR3 nucleotides are TGCGCCAGCAGCCAAACGCCGGGGGGGGCAGGGGATCAGCCCCAGCATTTT. Its translation: CASSQTPGGAGDQPQHF. The V gene is TRBV4-1, the J gene TRBJ1-5; maybe TRBD1 (6 bases). CDR1 and CDR2 from the germline V gene are MGHRA and YSYEKL. V was trimmed by 2 bases and J by 5 bases, leaving 19 bases between them. This CDR3 comprises 17 residues.

The chain uses TRBV5-1 and TRBJ2-1; no definite D call. Trimming left V 4 bases short and J 0 bases short, with 14 bases between. Germline CDR1 SGHRS, CDR2 YFSETQ. This CDR3 comprises 16 residues. The CDR3 region is CASSPIDSSSYNEQFF. In DNA, the CDR3 is TGCGCCAGCAGCCCAATCGACTCAAGCTCCTACAATGAGCAGTTCTTC.

This clone was picked up a small number of times. The chain links TRBV4-2 to TRBJ2-5; tentatively, D is TRBD2 (5 bases). With 1 base removed from V and 5 bases from J, the gap between germline ends came to 17 bases. Germline V gene sequence: CDR1 LGHNA, CDR2 YNFKEQ. There are 16 residues in the CDR3. CDR3 sequence: CASSQGSPLSGETQYF. CDR3 in DNA: TGTGCCAGCAGCCAAGGGTCGCCCCTTTCGGGGGAGACCCAGTACTTC.

The V and J genes are TRBV5-5 and TRBJ2-1; 9 nucleotides agree with TRBD1. Germline CDR1 is SGHKS and CDR2 is YYEKEE (reference sequence). The J segment lost 8 bases and the V segment lost 3 bases, leaving 9 bases of the junction unmatched. The CDR3 has 15 residues. The CDR3 bases are TGTGCCAGCAGCTCGACCCCGGGACAGGGATATGAGCAGTTCTTC. As protein: CASSSTPGQGYEQFF.

V and J are TRBV2 and TRBJ2-7; TRBD2 might be the D (5 bases). V shed 0 bases and J shed 7 bases, with 10 bases lying between them. The length of the CDR3 is 13 residues. The germline gives CDR1 SNHLY, CDR2 FYNNEI. CDR3 DNA: TGTGCCAGCAGTGAAGCGACGAGGGTAGAGCAGTACTTC. Protein product: CASSEATRVEQYF.

The J gene is TRBJ1-3, the V gene TRBV6-5; TRBD1 is a possible D gene (5 bases). CDR1 and CDR2 (germline): MNHEY, SVGAGI. V gave up 6 bases and J gave up 3 bases, with 9 bases separating them. This CDR3 has 13 residues. CDR3 amino acids: CASRGGGGNTIYF. DNA of the CDR3: TGTGCCAGCAGGGGGGGAGGTGGAAACACCATATATTTT.

V is TRBV6-5 and J is TRBJ2-4; D remains ambiguous. V was clipped by 5 bases and J by 6 bases, with 11 bases between them. Germline assignment: CDR1 MNHEY and CDR2 SVGAGI. This CDR3 comprises 13 residues. The CDR3 here is CASSPPGINIQYF. The CDR3 nucleotides are TGTGCCAGCAGTCCCCCGGGTATAAACATTCAGTACTTC.

This clone was observed a handful of times. The rearrangement links TRBV25-1 to TRBJ2-2; 7 bases line up with TRBD2. J was trimmed by 3 bases and V by 2 bases; bases with no gene match: 0. This CDR3 comprises 14 residues. Germline assignment: CDR1 MGHDK and CDR2 SYGVNS. This CDR3 is CASSEGRDTGELFF. As DNA, the CDR3 is TGTGCCAGCAGTGAAGGGAGGGACACCGGGGAGCTGTTTTTT.

The rearrangement uses TRBV15 and TRBJ2-7, with D tentatively TRBD1 (5 bases). CDR3 size: 14 residues. Germline CDR1 reads LNHNV; CDR2 reads YYDKDF (reference sequence). V was shortened by 3 bases and J by 1 base, with 10 bases between the two germline ends. The CDR3 nucleotides read TGTGCCACCAGCAGGGACATCGGGTCCTACGAGCAGTACTTC. Translating gives CATSRDIGSYEQYF.

V gene TRBV4-1 combines with J gene TRBJ2-5, with 11 bases lining up with TRBD2. Trimming at V came to 2 bases and at J to 4 bases, leaving 12 bases not matched to a gene. Per the germline V gene, CDR1 is MGHRA and CDR2 is YSYEKL. The CDR3 runs 18 residues. The CDR3 region has the DNA TGCGCCAGCAGCCAACGTACCCCGGGGCTAGCGGGGGGAGAGACCCAGTACTTC. It is translated as CASSQRTPGLAGGETQYF.

V is TRBV6-4 and J is TRBJ1-1, with TRBD1 matching 7 bases. The CDR3 is 14 residues long. Germline CDR1 is MRHNA and CDR2 is SNTAGT. V trimming: 9 bases; J trimming: 2 bases; junction bases outside the gene matches: 9. CDR3: CARRGDSYNTEAFF. For the CDR3, the DNA is TGTGCCAGGAGGGGGGACAGCTATAACACTGAAGCTTTCTTT.

The rearrangement joins TRBV6-6 to TRBJ1-1; no firm D call. CDR3 size: 15 residues. Germline assignment: CDR1 MNHNY and CDR2 SVGAGI (reference sequence). The V end was cut by 8 bases, the J end by 7 bases, with 23 bases between. The CDR3 region is CASAETHTGEGEAFF. The CDR3 region has the DNA TGTGCCAGCGCTGAGACCCACACGGGCGAGGGTGAAGCTTTCTTT.